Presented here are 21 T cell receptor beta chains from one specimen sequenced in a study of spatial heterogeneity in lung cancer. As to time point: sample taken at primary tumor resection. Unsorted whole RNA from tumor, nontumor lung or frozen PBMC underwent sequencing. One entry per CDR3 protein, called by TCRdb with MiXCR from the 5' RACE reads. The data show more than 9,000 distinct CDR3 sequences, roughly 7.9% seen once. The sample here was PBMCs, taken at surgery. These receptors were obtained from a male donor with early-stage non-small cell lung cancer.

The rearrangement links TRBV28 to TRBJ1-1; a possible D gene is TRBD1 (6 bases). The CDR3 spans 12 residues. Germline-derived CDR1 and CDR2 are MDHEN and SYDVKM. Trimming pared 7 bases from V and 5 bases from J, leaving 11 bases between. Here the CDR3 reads CASKGGETEAFF. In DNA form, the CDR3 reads TGTGCCAGCAAGGGGGGCGAGACTGAAGCTTTCTTT.

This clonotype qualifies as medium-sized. CDR3 sequence: CASSSPPGTYNEQFF. The CDR3 nucleotides read TGTGCCAGCAGCTCCCCCCCCGGGACCTACAATGAGCAGTTCTTC. The chain uses TRBV28 and TRBJ2-1, with D possibly matching TRBD2 (5 bases). The CDR3 runs 15 residues. V gave up 6 bases and J gave up 2 bases, with 14 bases separating them. Germline loops: CDR1 MDHEN, CDR2 SYDVKM. Drawing the rest from reference TRBV28 and TRBJ2-1, the complete variable domain is DVKVTQSSRYLVKRTGEKVFLECVQDMDHENMFWYRQDPGLGLRLIYFSYDVKMKEKGDIPEGYSVSREKKERFSLILESASTNQTSMYLCASSSPPGTYNEQFFGPGTRLTVL.

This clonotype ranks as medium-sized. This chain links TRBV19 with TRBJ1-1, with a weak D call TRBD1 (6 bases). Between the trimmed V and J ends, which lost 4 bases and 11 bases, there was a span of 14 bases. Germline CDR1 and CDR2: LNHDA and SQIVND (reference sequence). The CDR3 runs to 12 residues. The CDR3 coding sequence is TGTGCCAGTAGTACAGGGGACTTTACCGCTTTCTTT. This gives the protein CASSTGDFTAFF.

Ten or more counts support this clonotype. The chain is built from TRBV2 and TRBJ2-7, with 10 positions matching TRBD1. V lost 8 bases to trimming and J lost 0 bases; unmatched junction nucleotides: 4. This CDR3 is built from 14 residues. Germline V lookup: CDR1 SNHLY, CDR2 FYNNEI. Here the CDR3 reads CASCRDRGSYEQYF. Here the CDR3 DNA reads TGTGCCAGCTGCCGGGACAGGGGCTCCTACGAGCAGTACTTC.

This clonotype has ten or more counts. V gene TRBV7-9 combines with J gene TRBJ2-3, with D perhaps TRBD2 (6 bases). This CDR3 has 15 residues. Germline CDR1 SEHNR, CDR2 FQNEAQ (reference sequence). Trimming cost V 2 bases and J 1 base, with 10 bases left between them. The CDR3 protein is CASSLRRGRTDTQYF. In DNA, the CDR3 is TGTGCCAGCAGCTTAAGGCGGGGACGCACAGATACGCAGTATTTT.

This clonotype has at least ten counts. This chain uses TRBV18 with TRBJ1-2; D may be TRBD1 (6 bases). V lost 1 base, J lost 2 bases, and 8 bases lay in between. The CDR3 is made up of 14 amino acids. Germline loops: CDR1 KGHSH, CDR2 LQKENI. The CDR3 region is CASSPRGGNYGYTF. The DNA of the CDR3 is TGTGCCAGCTCACCACGGGGGGGCAACTATGGCTACACCTTC.

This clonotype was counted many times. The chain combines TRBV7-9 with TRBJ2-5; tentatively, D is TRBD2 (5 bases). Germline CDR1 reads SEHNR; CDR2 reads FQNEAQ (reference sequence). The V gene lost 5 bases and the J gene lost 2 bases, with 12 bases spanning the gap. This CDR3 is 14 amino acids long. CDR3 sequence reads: CASSTGLGQETQYF. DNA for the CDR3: TGTGCCAGCAGCACCGGACTGGGTCAAGAGACCCAGTACTTC.

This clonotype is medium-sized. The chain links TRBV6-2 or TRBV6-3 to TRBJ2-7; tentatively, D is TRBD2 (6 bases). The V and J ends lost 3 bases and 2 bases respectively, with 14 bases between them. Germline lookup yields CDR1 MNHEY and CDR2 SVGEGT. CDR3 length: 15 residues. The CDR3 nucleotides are TGTGCCAGCAGTTATAGCGGCGGGCTCCCCTACGAGCAGTACTTC. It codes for CASSYSGGLPYEQYF.

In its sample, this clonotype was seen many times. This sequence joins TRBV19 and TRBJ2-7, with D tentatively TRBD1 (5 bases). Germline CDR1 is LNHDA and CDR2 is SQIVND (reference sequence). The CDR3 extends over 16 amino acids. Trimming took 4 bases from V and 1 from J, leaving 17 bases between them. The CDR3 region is CASSRSPAGISYEQYF. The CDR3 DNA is TGTGCCAGTAGTAGGTCCCCCGCAGGGATATCCTACGAGCAGTACTTC. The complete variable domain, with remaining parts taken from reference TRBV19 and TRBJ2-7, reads DGGITQSPKYLFRKEGQNVTLSCEQNLNHDAMYWYRQDPGQGLRLIYYSQIVNDFQKGDIAEGYSVSREKKESFPLTVTSAQKNPTAFYLCASSRSPAGISYEQYFGPGTRLTVT.

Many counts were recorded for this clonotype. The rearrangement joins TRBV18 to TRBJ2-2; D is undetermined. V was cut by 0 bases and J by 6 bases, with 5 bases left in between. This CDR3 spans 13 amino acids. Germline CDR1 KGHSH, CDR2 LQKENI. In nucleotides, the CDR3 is TGTGCCAGCTCACCACCGACCGCCGGGGAGCTGTTTTTT. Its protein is CASSPPTAGELFF.

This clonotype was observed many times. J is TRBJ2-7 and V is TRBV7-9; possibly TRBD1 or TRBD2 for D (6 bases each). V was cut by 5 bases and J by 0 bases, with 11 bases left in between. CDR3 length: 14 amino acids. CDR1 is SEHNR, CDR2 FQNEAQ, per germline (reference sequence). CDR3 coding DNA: TGTGCCAGCAGCCCTCGGGGGCCCTCCTACGAGCAGTACTTC. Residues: CASSPRGPSYEQYF.

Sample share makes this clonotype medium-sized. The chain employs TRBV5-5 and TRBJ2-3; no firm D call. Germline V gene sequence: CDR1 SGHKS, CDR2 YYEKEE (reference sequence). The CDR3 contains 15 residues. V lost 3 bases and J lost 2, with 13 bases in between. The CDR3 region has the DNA TGTGCCAGCAGCTGGAACCCGGTACCCACAGATACGCAGTATTTT. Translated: CASSWNPVPTDTQYF.

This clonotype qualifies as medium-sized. The CDR3 region has the DNA TGTGCCAGCAGTTATAGGGGCTCTGGGGCCAACGTCCTGACTTTC. Its protein is CASSYRGSGANVLTF. The chain uses TRBV12-3 or TRBV12-4 and TRBJ2-6; possibly TRBD1 for D (5 bases). Trimming cost V 4 bases and J 0 bases, with 7 bases left between them. The CDR3 covers 15 residues.

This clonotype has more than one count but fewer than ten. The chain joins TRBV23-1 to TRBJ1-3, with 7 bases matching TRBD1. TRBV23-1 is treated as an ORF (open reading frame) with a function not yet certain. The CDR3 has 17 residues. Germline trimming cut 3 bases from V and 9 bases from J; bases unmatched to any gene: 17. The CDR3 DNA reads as TGCGCCAGCAGTCATCAAACAACTGACAGGGAAAGGACCACCATATATTTT. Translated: CASSHQTTDRERTTIYF.

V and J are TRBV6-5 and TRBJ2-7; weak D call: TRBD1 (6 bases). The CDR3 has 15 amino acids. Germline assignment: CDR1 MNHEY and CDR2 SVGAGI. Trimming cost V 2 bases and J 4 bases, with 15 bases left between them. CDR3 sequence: CASSYDSQGTYEQYF. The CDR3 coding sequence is TGTGCCAGCAGTTACGATTCACAGGGTACTTACGAGCAGTACTTC.

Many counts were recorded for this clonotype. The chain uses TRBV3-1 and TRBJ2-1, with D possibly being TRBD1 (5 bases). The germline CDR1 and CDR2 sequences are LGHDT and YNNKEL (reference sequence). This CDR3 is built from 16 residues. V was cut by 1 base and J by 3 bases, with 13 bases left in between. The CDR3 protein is CASSQVLRGYYNEQFF. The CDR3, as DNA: TGTGCCAGCAGCCAAGTTCTTAGGGGATACTACAATGAGCAGTTCTTC.

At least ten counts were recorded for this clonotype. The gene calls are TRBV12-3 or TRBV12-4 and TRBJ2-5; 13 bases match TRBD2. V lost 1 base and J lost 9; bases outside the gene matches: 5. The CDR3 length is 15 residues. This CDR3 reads CASSLETSGGRPQYF. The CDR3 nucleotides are TGTGCCAGCAGTTTAGAGACTAGCGGGGGGAGGCCCCAGTACTTC.

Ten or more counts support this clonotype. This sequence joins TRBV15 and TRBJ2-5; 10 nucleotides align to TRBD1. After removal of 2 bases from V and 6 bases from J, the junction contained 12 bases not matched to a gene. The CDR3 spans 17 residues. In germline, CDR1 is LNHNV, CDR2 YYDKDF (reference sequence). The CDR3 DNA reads TGTGCCACCAGCAGATCCACCGGGACAGGGGTAGGAAAGACCCAGTACTTC. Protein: CATSRSTGTGVGKTQYF.

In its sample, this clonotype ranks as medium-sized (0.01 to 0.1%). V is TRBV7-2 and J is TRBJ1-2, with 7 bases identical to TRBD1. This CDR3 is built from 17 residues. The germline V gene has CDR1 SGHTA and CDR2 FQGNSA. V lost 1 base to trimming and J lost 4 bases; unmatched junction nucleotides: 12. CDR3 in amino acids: CASSLGGQSIYFYGYTF. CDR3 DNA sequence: TGTGCCAGCAGCTTAGGGGGACAGAGTATCTACTTCTATGGCTACACCTTC.

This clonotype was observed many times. The CDR3 spells CASSAALRGGPRGTDTQYF. CDR3 DNA sequence: TGCGCCAGCAGCGCGGCATTAAGGGGGGGGCCGCGGGGCACAGATACGCAGTATTTT. V and J are TRBV5-1 and TRBJ2-3; maybe TRBD2 (7 bases). V was shortened by 4 bases and J by 1 base, with 25 bases between the two germline ends. Per germline, CDR1 SGHRS and CDR2 YFSETQ. The CDR3 totals 19 residues.

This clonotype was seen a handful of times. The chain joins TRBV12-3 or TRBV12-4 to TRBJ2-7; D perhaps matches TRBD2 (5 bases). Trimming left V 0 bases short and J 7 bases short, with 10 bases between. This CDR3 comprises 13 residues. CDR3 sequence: CASSLARTGEQYF. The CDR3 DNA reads TGTGCCAGCAGTTTAGCGCGGACGGGGGAGCAGTACTTC.